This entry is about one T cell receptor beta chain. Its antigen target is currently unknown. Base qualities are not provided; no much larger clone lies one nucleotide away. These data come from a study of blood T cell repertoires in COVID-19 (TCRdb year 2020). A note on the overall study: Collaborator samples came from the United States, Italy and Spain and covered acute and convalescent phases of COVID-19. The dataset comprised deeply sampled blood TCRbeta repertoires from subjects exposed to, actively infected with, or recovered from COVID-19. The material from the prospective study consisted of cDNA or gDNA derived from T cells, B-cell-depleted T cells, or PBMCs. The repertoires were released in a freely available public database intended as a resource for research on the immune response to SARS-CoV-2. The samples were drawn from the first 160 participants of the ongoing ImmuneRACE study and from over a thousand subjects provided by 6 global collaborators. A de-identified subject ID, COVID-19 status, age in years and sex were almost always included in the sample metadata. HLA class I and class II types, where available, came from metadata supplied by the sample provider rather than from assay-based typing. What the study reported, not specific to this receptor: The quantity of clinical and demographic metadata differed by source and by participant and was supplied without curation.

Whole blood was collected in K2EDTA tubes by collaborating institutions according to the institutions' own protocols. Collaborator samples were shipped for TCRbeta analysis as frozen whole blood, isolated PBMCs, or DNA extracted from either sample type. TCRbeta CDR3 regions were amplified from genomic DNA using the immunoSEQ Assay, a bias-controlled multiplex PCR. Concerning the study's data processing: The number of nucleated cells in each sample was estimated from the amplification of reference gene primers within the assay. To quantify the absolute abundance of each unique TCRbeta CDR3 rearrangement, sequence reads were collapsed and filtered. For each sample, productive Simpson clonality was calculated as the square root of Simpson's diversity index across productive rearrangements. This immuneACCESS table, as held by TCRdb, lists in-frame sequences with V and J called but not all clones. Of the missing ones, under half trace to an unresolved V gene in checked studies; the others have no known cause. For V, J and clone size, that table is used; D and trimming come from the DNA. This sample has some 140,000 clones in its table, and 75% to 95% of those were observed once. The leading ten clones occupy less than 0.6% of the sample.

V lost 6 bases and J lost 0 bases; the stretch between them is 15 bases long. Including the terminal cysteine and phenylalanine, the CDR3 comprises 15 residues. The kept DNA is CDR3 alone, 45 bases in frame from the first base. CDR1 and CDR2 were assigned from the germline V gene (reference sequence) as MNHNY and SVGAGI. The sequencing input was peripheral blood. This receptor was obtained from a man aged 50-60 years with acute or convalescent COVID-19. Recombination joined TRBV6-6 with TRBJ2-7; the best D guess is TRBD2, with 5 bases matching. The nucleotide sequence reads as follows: TGTGCCAGCAGCCTAGGGTCTGGGAGCTCCTACGAGCAGTACTTC. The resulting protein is CASSLGSGSSYEQYF.